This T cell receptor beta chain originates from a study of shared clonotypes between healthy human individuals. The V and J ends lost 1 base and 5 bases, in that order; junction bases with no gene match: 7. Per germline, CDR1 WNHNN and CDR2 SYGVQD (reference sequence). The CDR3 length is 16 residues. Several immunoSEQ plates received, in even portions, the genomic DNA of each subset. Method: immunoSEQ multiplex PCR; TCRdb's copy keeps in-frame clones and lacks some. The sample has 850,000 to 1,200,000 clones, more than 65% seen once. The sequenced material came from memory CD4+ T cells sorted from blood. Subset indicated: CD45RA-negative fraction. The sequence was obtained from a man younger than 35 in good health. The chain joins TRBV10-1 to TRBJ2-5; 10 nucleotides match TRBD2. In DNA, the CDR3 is TGCGCCAGCAGTGAGTACCGGCTAGCGGGGGCCGAGACCCAGTACTTC. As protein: CASSEYRLAGAETQYF.